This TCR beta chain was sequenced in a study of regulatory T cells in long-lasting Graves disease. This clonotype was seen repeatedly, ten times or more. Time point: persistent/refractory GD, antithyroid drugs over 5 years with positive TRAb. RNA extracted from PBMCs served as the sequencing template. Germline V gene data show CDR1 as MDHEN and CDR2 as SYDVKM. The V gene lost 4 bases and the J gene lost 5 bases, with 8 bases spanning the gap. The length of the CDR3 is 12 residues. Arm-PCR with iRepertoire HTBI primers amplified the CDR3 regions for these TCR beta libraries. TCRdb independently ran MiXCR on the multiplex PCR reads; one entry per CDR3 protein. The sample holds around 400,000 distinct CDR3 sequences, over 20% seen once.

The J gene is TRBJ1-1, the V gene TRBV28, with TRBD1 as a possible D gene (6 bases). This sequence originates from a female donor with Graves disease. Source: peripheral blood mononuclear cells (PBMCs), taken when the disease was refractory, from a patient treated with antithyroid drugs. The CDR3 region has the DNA TGTGCCAGCAGTTCAACAGGGACTGAAGCTTTCTTT. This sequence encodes CASSSTGTEAFF. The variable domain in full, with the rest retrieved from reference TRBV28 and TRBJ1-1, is DVKVTQSSRYLVKRTGEKVFLECVQDMDHENMFWYRQDPGLGLRLIYFSYDVKMKEKGDIPEGYSVSREKKERFSLILESASTNQTSMYLCASSSTGTEAFFGQGTRLTVV.